This record looks at one T cell receptor beta chain sequence and its context. The antigen is not known. This record comes from a study of OX40 agonist ivuxolimab in advanced cancers. Study information: The drug used for patients, ivuxolimab, was an agonistic anti-OX40 (CD134) antibody. Aged 23 to 79 with a mean of about 63 years, they were 82.7% male. Earlier treatment with anti-PD-1, anti-PD-L1 or anti-CTLA-4 was permitted, and roughly 42% had received some. Study-level findings and limits: There were, on average, more expanded clones in CD8+ T cells than in CD4+.

The V gene's germline CDR1 is MNHEY and CDR2 SVGAGI. The length of the CDR3 is 16 residues. V dropped 2 bases and J dropped 5; count of bases not matched to a gene: 9. Profiling relied on immunoSEQ multiplex PCR, and the TCRdb table lists in-frame clones only, not all of them. The sample records tens of thousands of clones, roughly three quarters being singletons. The clonotype was recovered from an adult with an advanced solid tumor such as melanoma, head and neck, liver or kidney cancer. The genes are TRBV6-5 and TRBJ1-2; 9 positions match TRBD1. Sequenced here: CD4+ or CD8+ T cells sorted from blood, sampled in a trial of the OX40 agonist ivuxolimab. The CDR3 nucleotides read TGTGCCAGCAGTTACCAAACAGGGGGCGAGGGTTATGGCTACACCTTC. Its protein is CASSYQTGGEGYGYTF.